Listed below are T cell receptor beta chains from one sample, sequenced in a study of T cell responses to AZD1222 COVID-19 vaccine. Using immunoSEQ multiplex PCR, the repertoire was profiled, and TCRdb retains in-frame clones only, with some absent. The sample records fewer than 110,000 clones, 87% being singletons. This sample comprised peripheral blood, obtained 28 days after the second AZD1222 dose. These TCRs come from an adult who received the AZD1222 COVID-19 vaccine. Both conserved end residues are part of each CDR3. Each record gives: CDR3 protein, CDR3 DNA, D gene, clone size, J gene, V gene. The D gene is left open where the match is weak. Size is omitted from some rows. Given values are once, few, many or a class for expanded clones.

CASSLEGSAYNEQFF,TGTGCTAGCAGCTTGGAAGGGTCTGCCTACAATGAGCAGTTCTTC,.,once,TRBJ2-1,TRBV7-7
CASSFSSYNEQFF,TGTGCCAGCAGCTTCAGCTCCTACAATGAGCAGTTCTTC,.,.,TRBJ2-1,TRBV7-3
CASSFQGDTDTQYF,TGCGCCAGCAGCTTCCAGGGCGACACAGATACGCAGTATTTT,.,.,TRBJ2-3,TRBV5-1
CASSLGGGGYEQYF,TGTGCCAGCAGCTTAGGAGGCGGGGGCTACGAGCAGTACTTC,TRBD2,.,TRBJ2-7,TRBV11-2
CASSLRTSGWGSDTQYF,TGTGCCAGCAGCCTACGGACTAGCGGATGGGGGTCAGATACGCAGTATTTT,TRBD2,.,TRBJ2-3,TRBV7-2
CASSLSGGTDTQYF,TGCGCCAGCAGCTTGTCTGGGGGCACAGATACGCAGTATTTT,.,.,TRBJ2-3,TRBV5-1
CASSLSGGYEQYF,TGTGCCAGCAGCTTGAGTGGGGGCTACGAGCAGTACTTC,.,.,TRBJ2-7,TRBV5-5
CAWSVQLGQSDTQYF,TGTGCCTGGAGTGTACAGTTGGGACAGTCAGATACGCAGTATTTT,TRBD1,.,TRBJ2-3,TRBV30
CASALAGSPKEQFF,TGTGCCAGTGCACTAGCGGGCTCCCCTAAGGAGCAGTTCTTC,TRBD2,.,TRBJ2-1,TRBV19
CASSLDYNEQFF,TGTGCCAGCAGCTTAGACTACAATGAGCAGTTCTTC,.,.,TRBJ2-1,TRBV7-8
CASSYSRLGAEGYTF,TGTGCCAGCAGTTACTCGAGATTGGGGGCGGAGGGCTACACCTTC,.,.,TRBJ1-2,TRBV6-5
CASSQQRRQGAEGYGYTF,TGTGCCAGCAGCCAACAACGCAGACAGGGGGCAGAGGGCTATGGCTACACCTTC,TRBD1,.,TRBJ1-2,TRBV3-1/TRBV3-2
CAWSEGLYEETQYF,TGTGCCTGGAGCGAGGGGCTATACGAAGAGACCCAGTACTTC,.,once,TRBJ2-5,TRBV30
CAWDSPNTIYF,TGTGCCTGGGACAGCCCAAACACCATATATTTT,.,.,TRBJ1-3,TRBV30
CASSLDYPYNEQFF,TGTGCCAGCAGCTTGGACTACCCCTACAATGAGCAGTTCTTC,.,few,TRBJ2-1,TRBV7-9
CASSQGPGLETQYF,TGCGCCAGCAGCCAAGGACCAGGGCTGGAGACCCAGTACTTC,.,.,TRBJ2-5,TRBV4-1
CASSPGQVSYEQYF,TGTGCCAGCAGTCCGGGACAGGTCTCCTACGAGCAGTACTTC,TRBD1,.,TRBJ2-7,TRBV27
CASSLGTGGLSQPQHF,TGCGCCAGCAGCTTGGGGACAGGGGGCTTAAGTCAGCCCCAGCATTTT,TRBD1,.,TRBJ1-5,TRBV5-1
CASSFGGPSDTEAFF,TGTGCCAGCAGCTTTGGGGGGCCCTCGGACACTGAAGCTTTCTTT,.,few,TRBJ1-1,TRBV7-9
CASSETAGNTIYF,TGTGCCAGCAGCGAGACAGCTGGAAACACCATATATTTT,.,.,TRBJ1-3,TRBV2
CASTDTGTFGYTF,TGTGCCAGCACCGACACCGGGACCTTTGGCTACACCTTC,.,.,TRBJ1-2,TRBV28
CASLVPGQNYGYTF,TGTGCCAGCCTCGTCCCGGGACAGAACTATGGCTACACCTTC,TRBD1,.,TRBJ1-2,TRBV7-2
CASSQSGGDGYGYTF,TGTGCCAGCTCACAGTCAGGGGGCGACGGCTATGGCTACACCTTC,TRBD1,.,TRBJ1-2,TRBV18
CASRPGTSGSHEQYF,TGTGCCAGCAGGCCCGGGACTAGCGGGAGCCACGAGCAGTACTTC,TRBD2,.,TRBJ2-7,TRBV27
CASSLVPGLASTDTQYF,TGTGCCAGCAGCTTAGTGCCAGGGCTTGCTAGCACAGATACGCAGTATTTT,.,once,TRBJ2-3,TRBV7-3
CASRSRANEKLFF,TGCGCCAGCAGGTCCAGAGCTAATGAAAAACTGTTTTTT,.,.,TRBJ1-4,TRBV5-1
CASSPPASGGRDTQYF,TGTGCCAGCAGCCCCCCGGCTAGCGGGGGGCGGGATACGCAGTATTTT,TRBD2,.,TRBJ2-3,TRBV3-1/TRBV3-2
CASSAAAGTDRDEQYF,TGTGCCAGCAGCGCAGCAGCCGGGACAGATAGGGACGAGCAGTACTTC,TRBD1,.,TRBJ2-7,TRBV11-3